This is a list of T cell receptor beta chains from one sample in a study of blood T cell repertoires in COVID-19. Profiling relied on immunoSEQ multiplex PCR, and the TCRdb table lists in-frame clones only, not all of them. Of 150,000 to 200,000 clones in the sample, under 90% were seen once. Sequencing was done on a sample of PBMCs or T cells enriched from blood (not recorded which). These receptor sequences come from a woman in her sixties or seventies who had recovered from COVID-19. CDR3s include the opening cysteine and the closing phenylalanine or tryptophan. Each record gives: J gene, D gene, clone size, V gene, CDR3 DNA, CDR3 protein. The D gene is left open where the match is weak. Rows give clone size only sometimes, using once, few, many, or a class for an expanded clone.

j_gene: TRBJ2-7; d_gene: NA; abundance: NA; v_gene: TRBV6-2/TRBV6-3; CDR3nt: TGTGCCAGCAGTTACTCGACCGAGCTAGGTTCGGTCGAGCAGTACTTC; CDR3aa: CASSYSTELGSVEQYF
j_gene: TRBJ1-6; d_gene: TRBD1; abundance: NA; v_gene: TRBV5-5; CDR3nt: TGTGCCAGCAGCTTCGGGACAGGGGCCAGCTCCTATAATTCACCCCTCCACTTT; CDR3aa: CASSFGTGASSYNSPLHF
j_gene: TRBJ1-2; d_gene: NA; abundance: few; v_gene: TRBV2; CDR3nt: TGTGCCAGCAGTGAACGGCAGGGAGGTGGCTACACCTTC; CDR3aa: CASSERQGGGYTF
j_gene: TRBJ2-3; d_gene: NA; abundance: NA; v_gene: TRBV18; CDR3nt: TGTGCCAGCTCACCTGGAATCGGGACTTCCACAGATACGCAGTATTTT; CDR3aa: CASSPGIGTSTDTQYF
j_gene: TRBJ2-5; d_gene: NA; abundance: NA; v_gene: TRBV6-6; CDR3nt: TGTGCCAGCAGACAACCCGTAGGGGCAGAGACCCAGTACTTC; CDR3aa: CASRQPVGAETQYF
j_gene: TRBJ2-3; d_gene: TRBD2; abundance: NA; v_gene: TRBV5-1; CDR3nt: TGCGCCAGCAGTTTTCCGGGACTAGCGGGGGGGCCAGATACGCTTCTCCTCCAGTATTTT; CDR3aa: CASSFPGLAGGPDTLLLQYF
j_gene: TRBJ2-2; d_gene: TRBD2; abundance: NA; v_gene: TRBV4-1; CDR3nt: TGCGCCAGCAGCCAAGTAGCGGGGGGGCCAGCCGGGGAGCTGTTTTTT; CDR3aa: CASSQVAGGPAGELFF
j_gene: TRBJ1-2; d_gene: NA; abundance: NA; v_gene: TRBV6-6; CDR3nt: TGTGCCAGCAGTTACTCCCACCGGGGGGATGGCTACACCTTC; CDR3aa: CASSYSHRGDGYTF
j_gene: TRBJ2-3; d_gene: NA; abundance: NA; v_gene: TRBV29-1; CDR3nt: TGCAGCGTTTTCCGGGGGGATACGCAGTATTTT; CDR3aa: CSVFRGDTQYF
j_gene: TRBJ2-1; d_gene: TRBD2; abundance: NA; v_gene: TRBV5-1; CDR3nt: TGCGCCAGCAGCTCTAGCGGGGGGATCTACAATGAGCAGTTCTTC; CDR3aa: CASSSSGGIYNEQFF
j_gene: TRBJ2-7; d_gene: TRBD2; abundance: NA; v_gene: TRBV6-5; CDR3nt: TGTGCCAGCACCGACTTCGGGACTAACCTCTACGAGCAGTACTTC; CDR3aa: CASTDFGTNLYEQYF
j_gene: TRBJ1-4; d_gene: NA; abundance: NA; v_gene: TRBV19; CDR3nt: TGTGCCAGTAGCCCGCTCCGGGAAAAACTGTTTTTT; CDR3aa: CASSPLREKLFF
j_gene: TRBJ2-3; d_gene: TRBD1; abundance: NA; v_gene: TRBV19; CDR3nt: TGTGCCAGTAGTATTGGGACAGGTGATGGGGGGACGCAGTATTTT; CDR3aa: CASSIGTGDGGTQYF
j_gene: TRBJ2-3; d_gene: TRBD2; abundance: NA; v_gene: TRBV7-3; CDR3nt: TGTGCCAGCAGCTCGGGACTAGCGGGGGCCGAGGATACGCAGTATTTT; CDR3aa: CASSSGLAGAEDTQYF
j_gene: TRBJ2-7; d_gene: NA; abundance: NA; v_gene: TRBV2; CDR3nt: TGTGCCAGCGATGCGCTTCGGGAGCAGTACTTC; CDR3aa: CASDALREQYF
j_gene: TRBJ1-2; d_gene: NA; abundance: NA; v_gene: TRBV29-1; CDR3nt: TGCAGCGTTGCCCTCTACTCGGTGTCGGTCTATGGCTACACCTTC; CDR3aa: CSVALYSVSVYGYTF
j_gene: TRBJ1-6; d_gene: NA; abundance: NA; v_gene: TRBV18; CDR3nt: TGTGCCAGCTCACCGGACTCGGGAGCATCCACCTCACCCCTCCACTTT; CDR3aa: CASSPDSGASTSPLHF
j_gene: TRBJ1-2; d_gene: NA; abundance: many; v_gene: TRBV11-2; CDR3nt: TGTGCCAGCAGCGGGACATCGGGATATGGCTACACCTTC; CDR3aa: CASSGTSGYGYTF
j_gene: TRBJ1-5; d_gene: TRBD1; abundance: NA; v_gene: TRBV6-5; CDR3nt: TGTGCCACGGACAGGGGTCGGGGCAATCAGCCCCAGCATTTT; CDR3aa: CATDRGRGNQPQHF
j_gene: TRBJ2-1; d_gene: NA; abundance: NA; v_gene: TRBV5-4; CDR3nt: TGTGCCAGCAGCTTGGCCCCTTCGGGCAATGAGCAGTTCTTC; CDR3aa: CASSLAPSGNEQFF
j_gene: TRBJ1-1; d_gene: NA; abundance: NA; v_gene: TRBV7-6; CDR3nt: TGTGCCAGCAGCTCTCGTTGGGGGGTATTCACTGAAGCTTTCTTT; CDR3aa: CASSSRWGVFTEAFF
j_gene: TRBJ1-5; d_gene: TRBD1; abundance: few; v_gene: TRBV30; CDR3nt: TGTGCCTGGAGTGTACAGGGGCAGCCCCAGCATTTT; CDR3aa: CAWSVQGQPQHF